Below, 17 T cell receptor beta chains from the same sample are listed, as sequenced in a study of T cells in Graves' hyperthyroidism and ophthalmopathy. RNA transcripts served as the template for amplifying TCR beta CDR3 regions. The HTBI primer set was used in a first-round RT-PCR of the TCR CDR3. TCRdb reprocessed the multiplex PCR reads with MiXCR, giving one entry per CDR3 protein. The sample includes under 350,000 distinct CDR3 sequences, over 15% of them seen just once. The sample comprised blood. Receptor source: a woman in her sixties or seventies with Graves' ophthalmopathy.

The chain joins TRBV6-1 to TRBJ1-6, with 9 bases aligning to TRBD1. The V segment lost 2 bases and the J segment 10 bases; nucleotides outside the gene matches: 9. CDR1 is MNHNS and CDR2 is SASEGT in the germline V gene. The CDR3 loop spans 16 amino acids. CDR3 nucleotides: TGTGCCAGCAGTGAACGTTTACAGGGGGCAGGATCACCCCTCCACTTT. Translating it yields CASSERLQGAGSPLHF.

This clonotype was counted between two and nine times. The chain joins TRBV14 to TRBJ2-1; possibly TRBD1 or TRBD2 for D (6 bases each). This CDR3 region has 15 residues. Germline V gene sequence: CDR1 SGHDN, CDR2 FVKESK. Trimming cost V 6 bases and J 7 bases, with 19 bases left between them. The CDR3 nucleotides are TGTGCCAGCAGTCCTGGCGGGACACCCTTGAATGAGCAGTTCTTC. Protein: CASSPGGTPLNEQFF.

This clonotype was seen at least ten times. The rearrangement joins TRBV15 to TRBJ2-7; D uncertain. The CDR3 extends over 13 amino acids. The V gene lost 3 bases and the J gene lost 6 bases, with 12 bases spanning the gap. Germline V gene data show CDR1 as LNHNV and CDR2 as YYDKDF (reference sequence). The DNA for the CDR3 is TGTGCCACCAGCAGGAAGGGATGGTTCGAGCAGTACTTC. It translates to CATSRKGWFEQYF. Using reference TRBV15 and TRBJ2-7 for the parts outside the CDR3, the full variable domain is DAMVIQNPRYQVTQFGKPVTLSCSQTLNHNVMYWYQQKSSQAPKLLFHYYDKDFNNEADTPDNFQSRRPNTSFCFLDIRSPGLGDTAMYLCATSRKGWFEQYFGPGTRLTVT.

This clonotype was recorded at least ten times. V gene TRBV5-1 combines with J gene TRBJ2-1, with a possible D match to TRBD2 (5 bases). CDR3 length: 14 residues. V shed 4 bases and J shed 5 bases, with 13 bases lying between them. The V gene's germline CDR1 is SGHRS and CDR2 YFSETQ. CDR3 amino acids: CASSPRTLHNEQFF. For the CDR3, the DNA is TGCGCCAGCAGCCCCCGGACTTTGCACAATGAGCAGTTCTTC. Filled out from reference TRBV5-1 and TRBJ2-1, the complete variable domain reads KAGVTQTPRYLIKTRGQQVTLSCSPISGHRSVSWYQQTPGQGLQFLFEYFSETQRNKGNFPGRFSGRQFSNSRSEMNVSTLELGDSALYLCASSPRTLHNEQFFGPGTRLTVL.

This clonotype was detected ten times or more. The chain has TRBV9 and TRBJ2-3; no clear D gene. V was cut by 0 bases and J by 2 bases, with 10 bases left in between. This CDR3 has 15 amino acids. CDR1 is SGDLS and CDR2 is YYNGEE in the germline V gene. CDR3 bases: TGTGCCAGCAGCGTAGATAGCCAAACCACAGATACGCAGTATTTT. Amino acid sequence: CASSVDSQTTDTQYF.

This clonotype was recorded at least ten times. The V call is TRBV2, the J call TRBJ1-2; no reliable D call. V was pared by 2 bases and J by 4 bases, with 8 bases between. The germline V gene encodes CDR1 SNHLY and CDR2 FYNNEI. The CDR3 spans 13 residues. The CDR3 DNA reads TGTGCCAGCAGTGAAAACGGCCTCTATGGCTACACCTTC. Amino acids: CASSENGLYGYTF.

This clonotype was seen only a few times. The chain is built from TRBV5-1 and TRBJ1-2; the D gene is possibly TRBD1 (5 bases). CDR1 and CDR2 from the germline V gene are SGHRS and YFSETQ. This CDR3 is 12 amino acids long. V was pared by 3 bases and J by 8 bases, with 11 bases between. In DNA, the CDR3 is TGCGCCAGCAGCTACAGCAGGGACGGCTACACCTTC. The encoded protein is CASSYSRDGYTF.

This clonotype has a count of ten or more. The chain combines TRBV3-1 with TRBJ1-2, with D unresolved. V shed 6 bases and J shed 6 bases, with 14 bases lying between them. In germline, CDR1 is LGHDT, CDR2 YNNKEL (reference sequence). The CDR3 sequence is 13 residues long. CDR3: CASSPLLQDGYTF. CDR3 nucleotides: TGTGCCAGCAGTCCCCTCCTCCAGGATGGCTACACCTTC.

In its sample, this clonotype was seen many times. The chain links TRBV28 to TRBJ2-2, with a weak D call TRBD1 (6 bases). This CDR3 has 15 amino acids. Germline values: CDR1 MDHEN, CDR2 SYDVKM. The V gene lost 4 bases and the J gene lost 2 bases, with 11 bases spanning the gap. The CDR3 region has the DNA TGTGCCAGCAGTTCCATGGGACATAACACCGGGGAGCTGTTTTTT. Translated, it gives CASSSMGHNTGELFF.

This clonotype was seen more than once but under ten times. The chain joins TRBV6-6 to TRBJ1-6; 12 bases fit TRBD1. Germline loops: CDR1 MNHNY, CDR2 SVGAGI (reference sequence). V gave up 2 bases and J gave up 10 bases; unmatched junction bases: 3. The CDR3 length is 15 residues. CDR3 DNA sequence: TGTGCCAGCAGTTACACGGGACAGGGGGCATCACCCCTCCACTTT. This sequence encodes CASSYTGQGASPLHF.

There are a few counts of this clonotype. Since a much larger clone is just one base distant, this may be a read error. J is TRBJ1-1 and V is TRBV18; D is uncertain. CDR3 length equals 13 residues. In germline, CDR1 is KGHSH, CDR2 LQKENI. Trimming stripped 6 bases from V and 4 bases from J, with 12 bases between. CDR3 bases: TGTGCCAGCTCCCCCTCGATTGCCACTGAAGCTTTCTTT. Its translation is CASSPSIATEAFF.

The chain employs TRBV9 and TRBJ1-5; no clear D gene. Germline CDR1 SGDLS, CDR2 YYNGEE. Trimming pared 6 bases from V and 1 base from J, leaving 11 bases between. CDR3 length: 14 amino acids. The CDR3 spells CASNPGGSNQPQHF. CDR3 DNA sequence: TGTGCCAGCAACCCGGGCGGCAGCAATCAGCCCCAGCATTTT.

The rearrangement uses TRBV2 and TRBJ2-3; D may match TRBD1 or TRBD2 (5 bases each). The CDR3 is 17 residues long. From germline, CDR1 is SNHLY and CDR2 FYNNEI. Trimming cost V 7 bases and J 4 bases, with 24 bases left between them. Here the CDR3 reads CASTDSARPAGADTQYF. The CDR3 nucleotides are TGTGCCAGCACTGACAGTGCTAGGCCGGCCGGGGCAGATACGCAGTATTTT.

The table lists this clonotype with a count of one. A much larger clone differs from this one at a single base, so this may be a read error. The chain uses TRBV4-3 and TRBJ1-5, with a possible D match to TRBD1 (6 bases). CDR3 length equals 15 residues. Between the trimmed V and J ends, which lost 4 bases and 5 bases, there was a span of 15 bases. The germline gives CDR1 LGHNA, CDR2 YSLEER. The CDR3 loop is CASSRDGQRDQPQHF. CDR3 nucleotides: TGCGCCAGCAGCCGTGACGGACAGAGGGATCAGCCCCAGCATTTT.

There are a few counts of this clonotype. CDR3 sequence (DNA): TGTGCCAGCACCCAGACAGGGGGTGCCACCGGGGAGCTGTTTTTT. Protein product: CASTQTGGATGELFF. J is TRBJ2-2 and V is TRBV2, with TRBD1 identical over 9 bases. CDR3 length: 15 amino acids. From germline, CDR1 is SNHLY and CDR2 FYNNEI. The V and J ends lost 7 bases and 4 bases, in that order; junction bases with no gene match: 7. The full variable domain, its missing parts supplied by reference TRBV2 and TRBJ2-2, is EPEVTQTPSHQVTQMGQEVILRCVPISNHLYFYWYRQILGQKVEFLVSFYNNEISEKSEIFDDQFSVERPDGSNFTLKIRSTKLEDSAMYFCASTQTGGATGELFFGEGSRLTVL.

This sequence joins TRBV5-5 and TRBJ2-7; D uncertain. Per germline, CDR1 SGHKS and CDR2 YYEKEE (reference sequence). CDR3 size: 12 residues. V was shortened by 1 base and J by 5 bases, with 7 bases between the two germline ends. CDR3 in amino acids: CASSLQQNEQYF. As DNA, the CDR3 is TGTGCCAGCAGCTTGCAACAGAACGAGCAGTACTTC.

The chain employs TRBV28 and TRBJ2-3; either TRBD1 or TRBD2 may fit D (7 bases each). Germline V gene lookup returns CDR1 MDHEN and CDR2 SYDVKM. V was cut by 3 bases and J by 4 bases, with 11 bases left in between. The CDR3 spans 14 residues. CDR3 coding DNA: TGTGCCAGCAGTTTCAGGGGGGGGGCAGATACGCAGTATTTT. It yields the protein CASSFRGGADTQYF.